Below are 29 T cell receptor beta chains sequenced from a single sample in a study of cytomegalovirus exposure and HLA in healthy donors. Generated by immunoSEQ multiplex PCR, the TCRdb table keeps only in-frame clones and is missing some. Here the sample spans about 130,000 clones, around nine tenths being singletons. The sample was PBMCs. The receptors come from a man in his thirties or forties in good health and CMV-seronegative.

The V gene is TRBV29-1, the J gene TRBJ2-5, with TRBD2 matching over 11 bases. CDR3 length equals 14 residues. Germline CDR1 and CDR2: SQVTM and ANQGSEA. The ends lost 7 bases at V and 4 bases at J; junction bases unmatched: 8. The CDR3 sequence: CSASLAGGRETQYF. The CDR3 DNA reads TGCAGCGCCTCTCTAGCGGGAGGAAGAGAGACCCAGTACTTC.

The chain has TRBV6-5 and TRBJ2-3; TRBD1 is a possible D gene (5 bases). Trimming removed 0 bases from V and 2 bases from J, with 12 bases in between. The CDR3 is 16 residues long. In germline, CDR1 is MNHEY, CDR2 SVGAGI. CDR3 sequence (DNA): TGTGCCAGCAGTTACTCGAAAGGCAGGGTCACAGATACGCAGTATTTT. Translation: CASSYSKGRVTDTQYF.

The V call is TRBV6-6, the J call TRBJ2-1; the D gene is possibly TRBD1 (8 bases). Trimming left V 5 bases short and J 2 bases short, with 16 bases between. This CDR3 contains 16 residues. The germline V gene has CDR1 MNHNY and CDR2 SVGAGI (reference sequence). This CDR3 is CASSPGQGGPYNEQFF. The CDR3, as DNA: TGTGCCAGCAGTCCCGGACAGGGAGGGCCCTACAATGAGCAGTTCTTC.

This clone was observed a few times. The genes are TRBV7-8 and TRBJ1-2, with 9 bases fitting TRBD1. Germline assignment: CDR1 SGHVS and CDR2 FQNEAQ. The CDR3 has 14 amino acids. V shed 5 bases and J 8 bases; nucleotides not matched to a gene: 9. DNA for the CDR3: TGTGCCAGCAGCCTCCGGGACAGGGATATCGGCTACACCTTC. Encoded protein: CASSLRDRDIGYTF.

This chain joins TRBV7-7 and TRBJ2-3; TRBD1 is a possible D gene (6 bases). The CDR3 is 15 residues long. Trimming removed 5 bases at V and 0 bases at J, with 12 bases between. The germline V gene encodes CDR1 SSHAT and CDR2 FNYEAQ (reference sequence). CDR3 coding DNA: TGTGCCAGCAGCATGTCAGGGGCGAGCACAGATACGCAGTATTTT. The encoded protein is CASSMSGASTDTQYF.

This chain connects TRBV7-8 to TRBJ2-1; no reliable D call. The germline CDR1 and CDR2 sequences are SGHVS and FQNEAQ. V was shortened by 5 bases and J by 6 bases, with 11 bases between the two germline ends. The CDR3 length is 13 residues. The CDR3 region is CASSHATGNEQFF. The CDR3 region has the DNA TGTGCCAGCAGCCATGCAACCGGCAATGAGCAGTTCTTC.

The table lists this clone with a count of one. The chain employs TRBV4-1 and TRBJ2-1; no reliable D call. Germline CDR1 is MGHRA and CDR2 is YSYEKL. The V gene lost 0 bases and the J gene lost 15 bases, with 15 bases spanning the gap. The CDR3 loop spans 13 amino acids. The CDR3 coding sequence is TGCGCCAGCAGCCAAGATGATACGGCGGCCAGGTTCTTC. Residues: CASSQDDTAARFF.

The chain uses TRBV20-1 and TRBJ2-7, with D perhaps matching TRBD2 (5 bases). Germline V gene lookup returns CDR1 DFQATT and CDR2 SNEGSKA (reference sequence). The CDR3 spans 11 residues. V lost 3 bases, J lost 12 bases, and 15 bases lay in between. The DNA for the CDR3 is TGCAGTGCTAGCCACGGGGATCAGCGGTACTTC. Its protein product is CSASHGDQRYF.

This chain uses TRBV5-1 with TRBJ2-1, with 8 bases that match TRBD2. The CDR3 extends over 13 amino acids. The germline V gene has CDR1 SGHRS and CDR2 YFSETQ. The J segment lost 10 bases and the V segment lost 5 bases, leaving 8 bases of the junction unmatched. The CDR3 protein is CASRRGEREEQFF. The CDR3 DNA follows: TGCGCCAGCAGGCGGGGGGAGCGGGAGGAGCAGTTCTTC.

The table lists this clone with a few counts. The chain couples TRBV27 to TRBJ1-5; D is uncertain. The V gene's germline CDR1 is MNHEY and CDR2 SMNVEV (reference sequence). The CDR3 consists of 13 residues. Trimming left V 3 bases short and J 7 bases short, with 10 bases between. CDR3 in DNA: TGTGCCAGCAGTTTTGGCTTCCCCCAGCCCCAGCATTTT. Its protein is CASSFGFPQPQHF.

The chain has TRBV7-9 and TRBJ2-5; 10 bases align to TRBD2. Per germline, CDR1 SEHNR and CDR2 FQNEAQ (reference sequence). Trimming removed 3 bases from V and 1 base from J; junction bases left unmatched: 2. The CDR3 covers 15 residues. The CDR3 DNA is TGTGCCAGCAGCTTCACTAGCGGGGCCCAAGAGACCCAGTACTTC. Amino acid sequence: CASSFTSGAQETQYF. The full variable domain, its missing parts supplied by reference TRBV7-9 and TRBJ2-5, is DTGVSQNPRHKITKRGQNVTFRCDPISEHNRLYWYRQTLGQGPEFLTYFQNEAQLEKSRLLSDRFSAERPKGSFSTLEIQRTEQGDSAMYLCASSFTSGAQETQYFGPGTRLLVL.

The chain's CDR3 is CASSPWTDRTEAFF. As DNA, the CDR3 is TGTGCCAGCAGCCCTTGGACAGATAGGACTGAAGCTTTCTTT. V gene TRBV9 combines with J gene TRBJ1-1, with D perhaps TRBD1 (6 bases). V was cut by 4 bases and J by 5 bases, with 15 bases left in between. The CDR3 totals 14 residues. CDR1 and CDR2 (germline): SGDLS, YYNGEE.

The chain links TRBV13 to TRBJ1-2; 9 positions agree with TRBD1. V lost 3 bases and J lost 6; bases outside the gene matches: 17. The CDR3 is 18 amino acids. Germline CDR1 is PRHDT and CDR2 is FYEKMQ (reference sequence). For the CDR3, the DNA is TGTGCCAGCAGCTTTGGCTCCGTGGGCGGGACAGGGAACGATGGCTACACCTTC. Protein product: CASSFGSVGGTGNDGYTF.

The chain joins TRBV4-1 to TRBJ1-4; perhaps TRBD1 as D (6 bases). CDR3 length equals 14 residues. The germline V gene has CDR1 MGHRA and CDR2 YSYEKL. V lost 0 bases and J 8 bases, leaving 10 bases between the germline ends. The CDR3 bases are TGCGCCAGCAGCCAAGACAGGGGCGACGAAAAACTGTTTTTT. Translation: CASSQDRGDEKLFF.

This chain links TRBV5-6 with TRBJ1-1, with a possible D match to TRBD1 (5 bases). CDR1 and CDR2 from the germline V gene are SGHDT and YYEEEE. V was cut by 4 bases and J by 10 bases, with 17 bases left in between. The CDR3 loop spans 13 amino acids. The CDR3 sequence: CASSPTALTGAFF. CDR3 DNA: TGTGCCAGCAGCCCGACAGCCCTGACCGGAGCTTTCTTT.

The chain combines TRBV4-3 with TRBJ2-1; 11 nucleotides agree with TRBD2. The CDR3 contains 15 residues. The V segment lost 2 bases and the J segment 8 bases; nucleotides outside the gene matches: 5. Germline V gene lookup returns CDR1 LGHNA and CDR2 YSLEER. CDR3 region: CASSQLAGGVDEQFF. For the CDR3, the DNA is TGCGCCAGCAGCCAACTAGCGGGAGGTGTCGATGAGCAGTTCTTC.

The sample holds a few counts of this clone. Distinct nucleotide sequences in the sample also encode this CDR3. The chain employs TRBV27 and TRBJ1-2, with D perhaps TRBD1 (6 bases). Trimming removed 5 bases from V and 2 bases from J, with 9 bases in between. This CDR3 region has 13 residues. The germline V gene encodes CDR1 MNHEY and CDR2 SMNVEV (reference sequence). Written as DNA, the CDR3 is TGTGCCAGCAGTCTACAGGGCAACTATGGCTACACCTTC. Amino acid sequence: CASSLQGNYGYTF.

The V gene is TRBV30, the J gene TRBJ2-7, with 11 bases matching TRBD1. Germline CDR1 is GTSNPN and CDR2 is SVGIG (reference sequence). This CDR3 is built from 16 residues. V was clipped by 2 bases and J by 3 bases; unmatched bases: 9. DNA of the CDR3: TGTGCCTGGAGTACTTTTTTGGGGACAGGGGGCTACGAGCAGTACTTC. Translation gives CAWSTFLGTGGYEQYF.

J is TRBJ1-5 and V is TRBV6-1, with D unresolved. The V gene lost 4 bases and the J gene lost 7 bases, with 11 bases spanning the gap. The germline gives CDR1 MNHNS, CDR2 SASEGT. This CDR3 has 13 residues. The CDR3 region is CASSGGPGQPQHF. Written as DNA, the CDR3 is TGTGCCAGCAGTGGAGGGCCCGGGCAGCCCCAGCATTTT.

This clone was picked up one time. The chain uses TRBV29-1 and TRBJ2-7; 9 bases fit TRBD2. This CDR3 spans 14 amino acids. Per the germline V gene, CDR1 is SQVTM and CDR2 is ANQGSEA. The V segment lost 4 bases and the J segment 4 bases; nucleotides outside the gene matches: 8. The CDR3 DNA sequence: TGCAGCGTTGTCTTCGCGGGAGGGCCGTACGAGCAGTACTTC. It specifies CSVVFAGGPYEQYF.

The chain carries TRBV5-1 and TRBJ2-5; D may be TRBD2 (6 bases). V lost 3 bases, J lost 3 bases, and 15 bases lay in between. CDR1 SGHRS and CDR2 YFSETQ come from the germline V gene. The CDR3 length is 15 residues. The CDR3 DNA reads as TGCGCCAGCAGCTCTGGCGCCGGGAGCGAAGAGACCCAGTACTTC. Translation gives CASSSGAGSEETQYF. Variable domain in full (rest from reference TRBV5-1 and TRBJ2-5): KAGVTQTPRYLIKTRGQQVTLSCSPISGHRSVSWYQQTPGQGLQFLFEYFSETQRNKGNFPGRFSGRQFSNSRSEMNVSTLELGDSALYLCASSSGAGSEETQYFGPGTRLLVL.

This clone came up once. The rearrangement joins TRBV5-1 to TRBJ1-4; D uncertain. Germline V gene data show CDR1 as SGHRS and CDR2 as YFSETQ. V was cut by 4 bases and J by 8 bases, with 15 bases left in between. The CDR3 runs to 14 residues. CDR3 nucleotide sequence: TGCGCCAGCAGCCCGGGAGTTCGAGGGGAAAAACTGTTTTTT. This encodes CASSPGVRGEKLFF.

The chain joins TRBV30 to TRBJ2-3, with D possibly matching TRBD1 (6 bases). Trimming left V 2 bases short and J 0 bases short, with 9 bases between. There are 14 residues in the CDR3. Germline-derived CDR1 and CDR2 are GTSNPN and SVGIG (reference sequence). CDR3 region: CAWSQTGSTDTQYF. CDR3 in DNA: TGTGCCTGGAGTCAGACAGGAAGCACAGATACGCAGTATTTT.

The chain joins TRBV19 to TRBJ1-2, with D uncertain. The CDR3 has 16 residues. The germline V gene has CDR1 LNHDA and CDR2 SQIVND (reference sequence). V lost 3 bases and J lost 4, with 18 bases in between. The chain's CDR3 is CASSMRGLIVAYGYTF. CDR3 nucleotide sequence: TGTGCCAGTAGTATGCGGGGTTTGATTGTTGCCTATGGCTACACCTTC.

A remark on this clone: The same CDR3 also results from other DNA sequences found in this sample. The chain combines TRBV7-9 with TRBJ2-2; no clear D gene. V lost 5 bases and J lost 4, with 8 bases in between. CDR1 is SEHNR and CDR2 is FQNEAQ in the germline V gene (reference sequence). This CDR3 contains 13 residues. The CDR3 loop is CASSLLSTGELFF. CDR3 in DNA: TGTGCCAGCAGCCTACTTTCCACCGGGGAGCTGTTTTTT.

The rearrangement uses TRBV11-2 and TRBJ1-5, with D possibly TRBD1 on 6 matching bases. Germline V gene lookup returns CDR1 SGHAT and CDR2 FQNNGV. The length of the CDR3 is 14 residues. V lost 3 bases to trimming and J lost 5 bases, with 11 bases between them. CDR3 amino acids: CASSLGQGYQPQHF. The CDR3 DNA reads TGTGCCAGCAGCTTGGGTCAGGGGTATCAGCCCCAGCATTTT.

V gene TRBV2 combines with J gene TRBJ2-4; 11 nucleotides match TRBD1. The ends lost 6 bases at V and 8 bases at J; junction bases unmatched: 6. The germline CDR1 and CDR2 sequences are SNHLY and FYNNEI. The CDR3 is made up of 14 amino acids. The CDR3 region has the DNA TGTGCCAGCAGCTTTCGGGGACAGGGGGACATTCAGTACTTC. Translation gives CASSFRGQGDIQYF. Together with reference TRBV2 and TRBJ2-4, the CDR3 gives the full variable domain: EPEVTQTPSHQVTQMGQEVILRCVPISNHLYFYWYRQILGQKVEFLVSFYNNEISEKSEIFDDQFSVERPDGSNFTLKIRSTKLEDSAMYFCASSFRGQGDIQYFGAGTRLSVL.

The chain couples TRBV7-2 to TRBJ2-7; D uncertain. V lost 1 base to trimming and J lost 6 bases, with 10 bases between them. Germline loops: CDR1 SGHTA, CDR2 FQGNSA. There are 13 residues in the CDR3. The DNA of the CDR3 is TGTGCCAGCAGCTTAGGGCTGCCGTCCGAGCAGTACTTC. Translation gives CASSLGLPSEQYF. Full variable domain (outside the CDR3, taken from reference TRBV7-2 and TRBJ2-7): GAGVSQSPSNKVTEKGKDVELRCDPISGHTALYWYRQSLGQGLEFLIYFQGNSAPDKSGLPSDRFSAERTGGSVSTLTIQRTQQEDSAVYLCASSLGLPSEQYFGPGTRLTVT.

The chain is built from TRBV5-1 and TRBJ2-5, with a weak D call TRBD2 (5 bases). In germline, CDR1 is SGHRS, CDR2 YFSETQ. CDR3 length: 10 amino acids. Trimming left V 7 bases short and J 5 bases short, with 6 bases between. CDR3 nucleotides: TGCGCCAGCGGGGAGGAGACCCAGTACTTC. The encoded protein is CASGEETQYF.